A selection of T cell receptor beta chains follows, all from one sample in a study of blood T cells in healthy people across ages. TCRdb re-derived calls from the 5' RACE reads in MiXCR, one entry per CDR3 protein. The sample includes hundreds of thousands of distinct CDR3 sequences, just under 25% of them seen just once. The sample was also reused in another study, on T cells of mothers and their children.

Sequencing was carried out using blood. These receptors all come from a boy between 10 and 17 years old in good health. The CDR3 runs from the conserved cysteine through the conserved F or W. The D gene is left open where the match is weak. Size is omitted from some rows. Given values are once, few, many or a class for expanded clones.

size: .; V: TRBV9; D: TRBD1; J: TRBJ1-1; CDR3: CASSVGGQGEAFF; DNA: TGTGCCAGCAGCGTAGGGGGACAGGGGGAAGCTTTCTTT
size: few; V: TRBV7-9; D: TRBD2; J: TRBJ2-4; CDR3: CASSLASGGKDKNIQYF; DNA: TGTGCCAGCAGCTTAGCTAGCGGGGGAAAGGACAAAAACATTCAGTACTTC
size: .; V: TRBV9; D: TRBD2; J: TRBJ2-3; CDR3: CASSVGRERSSTDTQYF; DNA: TGTGCCAGCAGCGTGGGGAGGGAGCGGAGCTCCACAGATACGCAGTATTTT
size: few; V: TRBV28; D: .; J: TRBJ2-3; CDR3: CASSPRRSTDTQYF; DNA: TGTGCCAGCAGTCCCCGTAGGAGCACAGATACGCAGTATTTT
size: few; V: TRBV7-6; D: TRBD2; J: TRBJ2-1; CDR3: CASSLWAAGGSNEQFF; DNA: TGTGCCAGCAGCTTGTGGGCAGCGGGAGGTTCCAATGAGCAGTTCTTC
size: few; V: TRBV2; D: TRBD2; J: TRBJ2-5; CDR3: CASIKGLAGGGQETQYF; DNA: TGTGCCAGCATAAAAGGTCTAGCGGGAGGGGGCCAAGAGACCCAGTACTTC
size: few; V: TRBV20-1; D: TRBD1; J: TRBJ2-5; CDR3: CSARETGSETQYF; DNA: TGCAGTGCTAGAGAGACAGGGAGTGAGACCCAGTACTTC
size: few; V: TRBV19; D: .; J: TRBJ1-2; CDR3: CASSGYSGSGYTF; DNA: TGTGCCAGTTCAGGGTATTCTGGGAGTGGCTACACCTTC
size: .; V: TRBV18; D: TRBD1; J: TRBJ2-2; CDR3: CASFSGTVDGELFF; DNA: TGTGCCAGCTTTTCCGGGACAGTAGACGGGGAGCTGTTTTTT
size: .; V: TRBV6-6; D: .; J: TRBJ2-3; CDR3: CASKREGAGDTQYF; DNA: TGTGCCAGCAAAAGAGAGGGAGCTGGAGATACGCAGTATTTT
size: few; V: TRBV29-1; D: TRBD2; J: TRBJ2-5; CDR3: CSVEGPGLAGTQYF; DNA: TGCAGCGTTGAAGGGCCGGGACTAGCCGGGACCCAGTACTTC
size: .; V: TRBV2; D: .; J: TRBJ2-5; CDR3: CASSFGSQEPQYF; DNA: TGTGCCAGCAGTTTCGGCTCGCAAGAGCCCCAGTACTTC
size: .; V: TRBV15; D: .; J: TRBJ2-7; CDR3: CATSRVVSGYEQYF; DNA: TGTGCCACCAGCAGAGTTGTGTCGGGCTACGAGCAGTACTTC
size: .; V: TRBV5-4; D: TRBD1; J: TRBJ2-2; CDR3: CASSPGGRELFF; DNA: TGTGCCAGCAGCCCAGGGGGCAGGGAGCTGTTTTTT
size: few; V: TRBV6-2/TRBV6-3; D: .; J: TRBJ2-1; CDR3: CASSHQGPRQFF; DNA: TGTGCCAGCAGTCATCAGGGCCCTCGGCAGTTCTTC
size: .; V: TRBV7-2; D: TRBD2; J: TRBJ2-7; CDR3: CASSFTSGDYEQYF; DNA: TGTGCCAGCAGCTTTACTAGCGGAGACTACGAGCAGTACTTC
size: .; V: TRBV7-8; D: .; J: TRBJ2-2; CDR3: CASSLFSSGELFF; DNA: TGTGCCAGCAGCTTATTTAGTTCCGGGGAGCTGTTTTTT
size: few; V: TRBV15; D: .; J: TRBJ2-7; CDR3: CATSREMTVSYEQYF; DNA: TGTGCCACCAGCAGAGAGATGACTGTTTCCTACGAGCAGTACTTC
size: few; V: TRBV5-5; D: .; J: TRBJ2-5; CDR3: CASSLAPVETQYF; DNA: TGTGCCAGCAGCTTGGCCCCGGTGGAGACCCAGTACTTC
size: .; V: TRBV4-2; D: .; J: TRBJ2-7; CDR3: CASSHGSLSYEQYF; DNA: TGTGCCAGCAGCCACGGGTCGTTGTCCTACGAGCAGTACTTC
size: .; V: TRBV4-1; D: TRBD2; J: TRBJ2-7; CDR3: CASSQLGGTGEQYF; DNA: TGCGCCAGCAGCCAATTGGGAGGGACTGGCGAGCAGTACTTC
size: many; V: TRBV25-1; D: TRBD1; J: TRBJ1-6; CDR3: CASPGGQGDSPLHF; DNA: TGTGCCAGCCCCGGAGGACAGGGGGATTCACCCCTCCACTTT
size: .; V: TRBV14; D: .; J: TRBJ1-4; CDR3: CASSQDQGPNEKLFF; DNA: TGTGCCAGCAGCCAAGATCAGGGTCCTAATGAAAAACTGTTTTTT
size: .; V: TRBV7-3; D: TRBD2; J: TRBJ2-1; CDR3: CASRPRAGVNEQFF; DNA: TGTGCCAGCAGACCCAGAGCGGGAGTGAATGAGCAGTTCTTC
size: .; V: TRBV12-3/TRBV12-4; D: .; J: TRBJ2-7; CDR3: CASTKTHEQYF; DNA: TGTGCCAGCACGAAGACGCACGAGCAGTACTTC
size: .; V: TRBV19; D: .; J: TRBJ1-4; CDR3: CASDSDNEKLFF; DNA: TGTGCCAGCGACAGCGATAATGAAAAACTGTTTTTT